This is a list of T cell receptor beta chains from one sample in a study of OX40 agonist ivuxolimab in advanced cancers. Produced via immunoSEQ multiplex PCR; TCRdb's table is partial and in-frame only. The sample yields 65,000 to 70,000 clones, about 80% seen once. Source: CD4+ or CD8+ T cells sorted from blood, taken in a trial of the OX40 agonist ivuxolimab. The receptors stem from an adult with an advanced solid tumor such as melanoma, head and neck, liver or kidney cancer. Both conserved end residues are part of each CDR3. The D gene is left open where the match is weak. Size is omitted from some rows. Given values are once, few, many or a class for expanded clones.

d_call	clone_size	v_call	cdr3_length	j_call	cdr3_nt	cdr3_aa
-	-	TRBV7-6	15	TRBJ2-7	TGTGCCAGCAGCCTCACTCCGGACGGGCCCTACGAGCAGTACTTC	CASSLTPDGPYEQYF
TRBD1	-	TRBV5-1	15	TRBJ1-4	TGCGCCAGCAGCTGGGGGACAGCAACTAATGAAAAACTGTTTTTT	CASSWGTATNEKLFF
TRBD1	-	TRBV19	17	TRBJ2-5	TGTGCCAGTAGCCAAACAGGGGTGTCCAAGAGCGGAGAGACCCAGTACTTC	CASSQTGVSKSGETQYF
TRBD1	-	TRBV6-6	14	TRBJ2-3	TGTGCCACTTTAAACAGGGGGCGGACAGATACGCAGTATTTT	CATLNRGRTDTQYF
-	-	TRBV6-1	13	TRBJ1-3	TGTGCCAGCAGTCAGAGGACGTCGGACACCATATATTTT	CASSQRTSDTIYF
-	-	TRBV5-1	14	TRBJ1-2	TGCGCCAGCAGCTTTTGGAATTCTAACTATGGCTACACCTTC	CASSFWNSNYGYTF
-	-	TRBV28	16	TRBJ2-4	TGTGCCAGCAGTTCCCCCCAGGTAGCGGCAAAAAACATTCAGTACTTC	CASSSPQVAAKNIQYF
-	-	TRBV10-3	14	TRBJ1-6	TGTGCCATCAGTCGCAGGGAAGGGGATTCACCCCTCCACTTT	CAISRREGDSPLHF
TRBD2	-	TRBV7-9	17	TRBJ2-3	TGTGCCAGCAGCTTAGCCGCGGGAGGGTTTAGGGCAGATACGCAGTATTTT	CASSLAAGGFRADTQYF
-	-	TRBV19	14	TRBJ2-1	TGTGCCAAACCTCCGAGGAGCTCCTACAATGAGCAGTTCTTC	CAKPPRSSYNEQFF
-	-	TRBV5-1	13	TRBJ1-1	TGCGCCAGCAGCTTTTTGACGAACACTGAAGCTTTCTTT	CASSFLTNTEAFF
TRBD2	-	TRBV6-6	14	TRBJ2-1	TGTGCCAGCAGTTCTTGGGGGGGTGACAATGAGCAGTTCTTC	CASSSWGGDNEQFF
TRBD2	few	TRBV18	19	TRBJ2-3	TGTGCCAGCTCACATACCTCCGCGCGGCTAGCGGGAGTGCAAGATACGCAGTATTTT	CASSHTSARLAGVQDTQYF
-	-	TRBV11-3	14	TRBJ2-5	TGTGCCAGCAGCTTAACGGGGAGCAGTAAGACCCAGTACTTC	CASSLTGSSKTQYF
TRBD1	few	TRBV14	16	TRBJ2-5	TGTGCCAGCAGCCAAGCAGGGGGACAGGGGGGCGAGACCCAGTACTTC	CASSQAGGQGGETQYF
TRBD1	-	TRBV5-1	16	TRBJ1-1	TGCGCCAGCAGCTTCCTACAGGGGGCGATGAACACTGAAGCTTTCTTT	CASSFLQGAMNTEAFF
TRBD1	-	TRBV9	16	TRBJ2-7	TGTGCCAGCAGCGTAACCCCCGGGACAGGGGAGGGGGAGCAGTACTTC	CASSVTPGTGEGEQYF
-	-	TRBV5-4	13	TRBJ1-4	TGTGCCAGCACCGGACGGAGTGGTGAAAAACTGTTTTTT	CASTGRSGEKLFF
TRBD1	-	TRBV5-1	14	TRBJ2-7	TGCGCCAGCAGCACCAACAGGGGCTCCTACGAGCAGTACTTC	CASSTNRGSYEQYF